The 8 T cell receptor beta chains presented below share a single source sample, sequenced in a study of shared clonotypes between healthy human individuals. Profiling relied on immunoSEQ multiplex PCR, and the TCRdb table lists in-frame clones only, not all of them. The sample holds about 600,000 clones, about 97% seen once. Sequenced sample: naive CD4+ T cells sorted from blood. Subset given: CD45RA+ positively selected. The receptors were sampled from a young woman in good health.

V is TRBV7-6 and J is TRBJ2-1, with TRBD2 as a possible D gene (6 bases). CDR3 length equals 16 residues. V shed 5 bases and J shed 7 bases, with 21 bases lying between them. Germline V gene data show CDR1 as SGHVS and CDR2 as FNYEAQ. CDR3: CASSLTSRAIKNEQFF. The CDR3 DNA reads TGTGCCAGCAGCCTGACTAGTCGGGCTATTAAAAATGAGCAGTTCTTC.

This chain uses TRBV18 with TRBJ2-2; 7 bases fit TRBD2. The CDR3 covers 15 residues. Germline-derived CDR1 and CDR2 are KGHSH and LQKENI. V was clipped by 3 bases and J by 4 bases; unmatched bases: 5. The CDR3 spells CASSPTSYGTGELFF. The CDR3 DNA is TGTGCCAGCTCACCGACTAGCTACGGCACCGGGGAGCTGTTTTTT.

This chain links TRBV21-1 with TRBJ2-7; TRBD2, the table's D call, lacks a check against the DNA. TRBV21-1 is tagged as a pseudogene. The CDR3 contains 18 residues. CDR3 coding DNA: TGTGCCAGCAACCAAAAACAGGCCACGCTAGCGGGAGCGGGCGAGCAGTACTTC. Protein product: CASNQKQATLAGAGEQYF.

The chain uses TRBV2 and TRBJ2-1; TRBD1 matches at 10 bases. V lost 7 bases and J lost 5; bases outside the gene matches: 11. Germline CDR1 is SNHLY and CDR2 is FYNNEI. This CDR3 has 16 residues. The CDR3 is CASTAGWTGGNNEQFF. As DNA, the CDR3 is TGTGCCAGCACGGCGGGTTGGACAGGGGGTAACAATGAGCAGTTCTTC.

The chain combines TRBV6-1 with TRBJ2-4, with D maybe TRBD1 (5 bases). Germline V gene sequence: CDR1 MNHNS, CDR2 SASEGT. Trimming shortened V by 1 base and J by 8 bases, and 12 bases separated the two germline ends. The CDR3 length is 14 residues. The CDR3 DNA follows: TGTGCCAGCAGTGAAGTGTGGGGCTCGGACATTCAGTACTTC. It specifies CASSEVWGSDIQYF.

This clone was found a few times. The chain is built from TRBV7-9 and TRBJ2-7; D tentatively reads TRBD1 or TRBD2 (5 bases each). There are 13 residues in the CDR3. Germline CDR1 and CDR2: SEHNR and FQNEAQ (reference sequence). The V end lost 5 bases, the J end lost 3 bases, and 11 bases lay between the germline ends. As DNA, the CDR3 is TGTGCCAGCAGCCGGGACCCGGGCTACGAGCAGTACTTC. Amino acids: CASSRDPGYEQYF.

The rearrangement uses TRBV5-1 and TRBJ2-7; D might be TRBD2 (6 bases). Trimming shortened V by 2 bases and J by 0 bases, and 15 bases separated the two germline ends. The CDR3 length is 16 residues. CDR1 SGHRS and CDR2 YFSETQ come from the germline V gene. The CDR3 sequence: CASSLPPRGTSYEQYF. CDR3 bases: TGCGCCAGCAGCTTACCCCCGCGGGGAACCTCCTACGAGCAGTACTTC.

This chain uses TRBV7-3 with TRBJ2-5; 8 bases map to TRBD1. The CDR3 is 14 amino acids. CDR1 SGHTA and CDR2 FQGTGA come from the germline V gene. Germline trimming cut 5 bases from V and 2 bases from J; bases unmatched to any gene: 4. The CDR3 reads CASSPTGVQETQYF. CDR3 nucleotides: TGTGCCAGCAGCCCGACAGGGGTGCAAGAGACCCAGTACTTC. The whole variable domain, filled in from reference TRBV7-3 and TRBJ2-5, reads GAGVSQTPSNKVTEKGKYVELRCDPISGHTALYWYRQSLGQGPEFLIYFQGTGAADDSGLPNDRFFAVRPEGSVSTLKIQRTERGDSAVYLCASSPTGVQETQYFGPGTRLLVL.